This TCR beta chain was documented in a study of radiotherapy plus CTLA-4 blockade in lung cancer. V shed 8 bases and J 5 bases; nucleotides not matched to a gene: 5. Germline V lookup: CDR1 SGHTA, CDR2 FQGNSA. The CDR3 extends over 14 amino acids. Assay used: immunoSEQ multiplex PCR; TCRdb lists only in-frame clones, some missing. In the table there are roughly 59,000 clones, approximately 67% of which are singletons. The chain links TRBV7-2 to TRBJ2-3; 12 bases agree with TRBD2. Here the sequenced sample was peripheral blood, taken from a patient treated with radiotherapy plus ipilimumab. This sequence originates from a human donor with non-small cell lung cancer whose response to radiotherapy plus ipilimumab could not be evaluated. Here the CDR3 reads CASRWGLAGDTQYF. CDR3 sequence (DNA): TGTGCCAGCCGGTGGGGACTAGCGGGAGATACGCAGTATTTT. Using reference TRBV7-2 and TRBJ2-3 for the parts outside the CDR3, the full variable domain is GAGVSQSPSNKVTEKGKDVELRCDPISGHTALYWYRQSLGQGLEFLIYFQGNSAPDKSGLPSDRFSAERTGGSVSTLTIQRTQQEDSAVYLCASRWGLAGDTQYFGPGTRLTVL.